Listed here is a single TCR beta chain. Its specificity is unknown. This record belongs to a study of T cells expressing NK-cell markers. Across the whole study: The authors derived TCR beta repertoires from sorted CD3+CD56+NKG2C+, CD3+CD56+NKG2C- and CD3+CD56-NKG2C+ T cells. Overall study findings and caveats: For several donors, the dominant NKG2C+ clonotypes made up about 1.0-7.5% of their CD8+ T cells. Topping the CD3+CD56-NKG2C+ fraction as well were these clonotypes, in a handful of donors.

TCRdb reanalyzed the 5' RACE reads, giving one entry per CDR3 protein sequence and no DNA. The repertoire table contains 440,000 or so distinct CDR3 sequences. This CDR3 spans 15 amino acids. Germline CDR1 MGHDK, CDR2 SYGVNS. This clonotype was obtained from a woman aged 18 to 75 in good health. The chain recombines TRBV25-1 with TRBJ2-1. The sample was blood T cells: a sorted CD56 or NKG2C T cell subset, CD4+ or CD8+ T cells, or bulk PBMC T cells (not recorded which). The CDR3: CASSDRLDVYNEQFF.